These 13 T cell receptor beta chains were sequenced from one sample in a study of blood T cell repertoires in COVID-19. Profiling relied on immunoSEQ multiplex PCR, and the TCRdb table lists in-frame clones only, not all of them. The data contain more than 80,000 clones, roughly two thirds of them singletons. Sequenced: peripheral blood. These receptors originate from a human donor with acute or convalescent COVID-19. The donor label of this sample is uncertain.

V usage is TRBV2 and J usage is TRBJ2-7; 7 bases are a match to TRBD1. Germline V gene data show CDR1 as SNHLY and CDR2 as FYNNEI. J lost 2 bases, V lost 9 bases, and 4 bases had no gene match. The CDR3 is made up of 12 amino acids. CDR3 nucleotides: TGTGCCAGTCGGGGACAGACCTACGAGCAGTACGTC. Translating gives CASRGQTYEQYV.

V usage is TRBV18 and J usage is TRBJ2-7; 8 bases map to TRBD1. There are 16 residues in the CDR3. Trimming took 3 bases from V and 5 from J; bases not matched to a gene: 12. In germline, CDR1 is KGHSH, CDR2 LQKENI. The CDR3 loop reads CASSPFSGRGPDEQYV. CDR3 in DNA: TGTGCCAGCTCACCTTTTTCGGGCAGGGGGCCCGACGAGCAGTACGTC.

The table lists this clone with a few counts. The J gene is TRBJ2-1, the V gene TRBV9; D is possibly TRBD1 (6 bases). Germline CDR1 SGDLS, CDR2 YYNGEE. The CDR3 is 11 amino acids. Trimming cost V 3 bases and J 8 bases, with 6 bases left between them. CDR3 protein: CASSDRDEQFF. The CDR3 DNA follows: TGTGCCAGCAGCGACAGGGATGAGCAGTTCTTC.

V usage is TRBV7-2 and J usage is TRBJ2-5, with 7 bases identical to TRBD2. In germline, CDR1 is SGHTA, CDR2 FQGNSA. After removal of 4 bases from V and 3 bases from J, the junction contained 5 bases not matched to a gene. The CDR3 consists of 14 residues. The CDR3 DNA reads as TGTGCCAGCAGCTGGAGCGGGGATAAAGAGACCCAGTACTTC. Amino acid sequence: CASSWSGDKETQYF.

The chain is built from TRBV24-1 and TRBJ1-2; tentatively, D is TRBD1 (5 bases). Germline V gene lookup returns CDR1 KGHDR and CDR2 SFDVKD. V dropped 4 bases and J dropped 3 bases, with 14 bases sitting between them. This CDR3 comprises 15 residues. CDR3 DNA sequence: TGTGCCACCAGTGACCCCCAGGGTCGGGACTATGGCTACACCTTC. The encoded protein is CATSDPQGRDYGYTF.

This clone was counted a single time. This sequence joins TRBV28 and TRBJ1-1; 7 bases fit TRBD1. CDR1 and CDR2 (germline): MDHEN, SYDVKM. Trimming took 5 bases from V and 2 from J; bases not matched to a gene: 8. The CDR3 sequence is 15 residues long. The CDR3 DNA follows: TGTGCCAGCAGTACCCCCGGGACAGCTAACACTGAAGCTTTCTTT. Amino acids: CASSTPGTANTEAFF.

V usage is TRBV2 and J usage is TRBJ1-5; D gene uncertain. Germline values: CDR1 SNHLY, CDR2 FYNNEI. The V end was cut by 4 bases, the J end by 5 bases, with 12 bases between. The CDR3 is 14 amino acids. DNA of the CDR3: TGTGCCAGCAGTGCCCGACGCGGTCATCAGCCCCAGCATTTT. Translation gives CASSARRGHQPQHF.

The sample holds many counts of this clone. The CDR3, as DNA: TGCGCCAGCAGCTTGCGCGCCCCCGAGGGGGCCACTGAAGCTTTCTTT. It translates to CASSLRAPEGATEAFF. The chain uses TRBV5-1 and TRBJ1-1, with 7 bases matching TRBD1. Losses at the gene ends were 1 base for V and 4 bases for J; bases not matched to a gene: 10. In germline, CDR1 is SGHRS, CDR2 YFSETQ. This CDR3 comprises 16 residues. The full variable domain, completed using reference TRBV5-1 and TRBJ1-1, is KAGVTQTPRYLIKTRGQQVTLSCSPISGHRSVSWYQQTPGQGLQFLFEYFSETQRNKGNFPGRFSGRQFSNSRSEMNVSTLELGDSALYLCASSLRAPEGATEAFFGQGTRLTVV.

J is TRBJ2-1 and V is TRBV7-2, with 9 bases aligning to TRBD2. J was trimmed by 5 bases and V by 6 bases; bases with no gene match: 8. Germline CDR1 and CDR2: SGHTA and FQGNSA. CDR3 size: 15 residues. Here the CDR3 DNA reads TGTGCCAGCAGACCCGCGGGGGGGTACAACAATGAGCAGTTCTTC. Protein sequence: CASRPAGGYNNEQFF.

This chain joins TRBV6-5 and TRBJ1-5; 7 bases map to TRBD1. The germline CDR1 and CDR2 sequences are MNHEY and SVGAGI. This CDR3 region has 12 residues. J gave up 7 bases and V 8 bases, and 5 bases lay outside the gene matches. CDR3 nucleotide sequence: TGTGCCAGCGGGGTAGGGGGCCAGCCCCAGCATTTT. It codes for CASGVGGQPQHF.

The chain uses TRBV9 and TRBJ2-1, with a possible D match to TRBD1 (6 bases). The germline V gene encodes CDR1 SGDLS and CDR2 YYNGEE. CDR3 length: 18 residues. The V end lost 4 bases, the J end lost 4 bases, and 24 bases lay between the germline ends. In DNA, the CDR3 is TGTGCCAGCAGCCTAAGATTATTGACAGGACCCTTTTACAATGAGCAGTTCTTC. Translation: CASSLRLLTGPFYNEQFF.

The chain employs TRBV7-6 and TRBJ1-6; D is possibly TRBD1 (5 bases). This CDR3 has 16 amino acids. The V and J ends lost 8 bases and 7 bases respectively, with 21 bases between them. Germline V gene data show CDR1 as SGHVS and CDR2 as FNYEAQ. The CDR3 reads CASGPLSGRDNSPLHF. The DNA of the CDR3 is TGTGCCAGCGGACCCCTAAGTGGGAGGGACAATTCACCCCTCCACTTT.

This clone was counted ten times or more. The V gene is TRBV13, the J gene TRBJ2-3, with D tentatively TRBD1 (5 bases). The CDR3 is made up of 12 amino acids. Germline V CDR1 and CDR2: PRHDT, FYEKMQ (reference sequence). Trimming pared 5 bases from V and 7 bases from J, leaving 10 bases between. The CDR3 bases are TGTGCCAGCAGCCGCGACAGTAATACGCAGTATTTT. Its translation is CASSRDSNTQYF.